One sample yielded the 2 T cell receptor beta chains listed below, sequenced in a study of human T cells and chemical hapten exposure. TCRdb processed the RACE reads anew with MiXCR; each CDR3 protein has one entry. The sample has roughly 100,000 distinct CDR3 sequences; roughly 11% are singletons. As for time point: patch test 1, 2 weeks after DPC sensitization. The treatment is: therapeutic diphenylcyclopropenone sensitization with weekly scalp DPC. The specimen comprised whole blood, sampled in connection with sensitization to the hapten diphenylcyclopropenone (DPC). These TCRs come from a woman aged 40 to 55 with alopecia areata. Some clones in this sample may be carry-over from other donors' samples.

This clonotype was seen a handful of times. This chain connects TRBV21-1 to TRBJ2-1; the table calls TRBD2, which could not be checked here. TRBV21-1 is listed as a pseudogene. This CDR3 is built from 15 residues. The DNA of the CDR3 is TGTGCCAGCAGCCCCCCCGGACTCGATAGCAGTGAGCAGTTCTTC. Its protein is CASSPPGLDSSEQFF.

A few counts support this clonotype. This chain uses TRBV6-5 with TRBJ2-6; TRBD1 agrees at 8 bases. The V gene end was trimmed by 0 bases and the J gene end by 0 bases; junction bases not matched to a gene: 10. This CDR3 comprises 20 residues. The germline V gene encodes CDR1 MNHEY and CDR2 SVGAGI. The CDR3 loop reads CASSYSPLGQGSSGANVLTF. The CDR3 nucleotides read TGTGCCAGCAGTTACTCACCCCTCGGACAGGGAAGCTCTGGGGCCAACGTCCTGACTTTC.